The rows below give T cell receptor beta chains drawn from one sample of a study. One entry per CDR3 protein, called by TCRdb with MiXCR from the multiplex PCR reads. This table holds 450 to 550 distinct CDR3 sequences, around 21% found once. The sequencing input was memory CD4+ T cells sorted from blood. The receptors originated from a female donor with breast cancer. The CDR3 runs from the conserved cysteine through the conserved F or W. Each record gives: CDR3 protein, V gene, clone size. Clone size is given for some rows only: seen once, a few or many times, or a class if the clone is expanded.

cdr3_aa: CASSTGQTYGYTF; v_call: TRBV12-3/TRBV12-4; clone_size: NA
cdr3_aa: CASSTQNYGYTF; v_call: TRBV12-3/TRBV12-4; clone_size: large
cdr3_aa: CASSLKGQAGDYGYTF; v_call: TRBV12-3/TRBV12-4; clone_size: large
cdr3_aa: CASRRTGDDGYTF; v_call: TRBV12-3/TRBV12-4; clone_size: large
cdr3_aa: CASSPRRGQGIYGYTF; v_call: TRBV12-3/TRBV12-4; clone_size: large
cdr3_aa: CASSFVSYGYTF; v_call: TRBV12-3/TRBV12-4; clone_size: large
cdr3_aa: CASTGQGLIGYTF; v_call: TRBV12-3/TRBV12-4; clone_size: NA
cdr3_aa: CASSDPNYGYTF; v_call: TRBV12-3/TRBV12-4; clone_size: NA
cdr3_aa: CASSTLRQGGGYTF; v_call: TRBV12-3/TRBV12-4; clone_size: NA
cdr3_aa: CASSLETANYGYTF; v_call: TRBV12-3/TRBV12-4; clone_size: NA
cdr3_aa: CASSRSFSMTGIYGYTF; v_call: TRBV12-3/TRBV12-4; clone_size: large
cdr3_aa: CASSGTDYGYTF; v_call: TRBV12-3/TRBV12-4; clone_size: NA
cdr3_aa: CASSLGSNYGYTF; v_call: TRBV12-3/TRBV12-4; clone_size: large
cdr3_aa: CASSLSTVYYGYTF; v_call: TRBV12-3/TRBV12-4; clone_size: large
cdr3_aa: CASRLLLSGDGYTF; v_call: TRBV12-3/TRBV12-4; clone_size: large
cdr3_aa: CASRPTEYYGYTF; v_call: TRBV12-3/TRBV12-4; clone_size: NA
cdr3_aa: CASSLRWRESATNYGYTF; v_call: TRBV12-3/TRBV12-4; clone_size: medium-sized
cdr3_aa: CASRQTGDHYGYTF; v_call: TRBV12-3/TRBV12-4; clone_size: NA
cdr3_aa: CASSPYQGFGYTF; v_call: TRBV12-3/TRBV12-4; clone_size: large
cdr3_aa: CASSHGTVDGYTF; v_call: TRBV12-3/TRBV12-4; clone_size: NA
cdr3_aa: CASSLMAANYGYTF; v_call: TRBV12-3/TRBV12-4; clone_size: large
cdr3_aa: CASSRGDFYGYTF; v_call: TRBV12-3/TRBV12-4; clone_size: large
cdr3_aa: CASSLYPGTGLLGYTF; v_call: TRBV12-3/TRBV12-4; clone_size: large
cdr3_aa: CASSTQGTGIGYTF; v_call: TRBV12-3/TRBV12-4; clone_size: large
cdr3_aa: CASSSTGVVGYTF; v_call: TRBV12-3/TRBV12-4; clone_size: large
cdr3_aa: CASTPGIGVNYGYTF; v_call: TRBV12-3/TRBV12-4; clone_size: many
cdr3_aa: CASSLSRASNYGYTF; v_call: TRBV12-3/TRBV12-4; clone_size: large
cdr3_aa: CASTVDWENYGYTF; v_call: TRBV12-3/TRBV12-4; clone_size: large
cdr3_aa: CASSRDRGDGGYTF; v_call: TRBV12-3/TRBV12-4; clone_size: few
cdr3_aa: CASRLTAGYTF; v_call: TRBV12-3/TRBV12-4; clone_size: large
cdr3_aa: CASSPGTASGGYTF; v_call: TRBV12-3/TRBV12-4; clone_size: large
cdr3_aa: CASGKGQNYGYTF; v_call: TRBV12-3/TRBV12-4; clone_size: NA
cdr3_aa: CASSLVGTDGYTF; v_call: TRBV12-3/TRBV12-4; clone_size: large
cdr3_aa: CASSPIGTGNYGYTF; v_call: TRBV12-3/TRBV12-4; clone_size: NA
cdr3_aa: CASSWDSGFYGYTF; v_call: TRBV12-3/TRBV12-4; clone_size: large
cdr3_aa: CASSLEVYYGYTF; v_call: TRBV12-3/TRBV12-4; clone_size: large
cdr3_aa: CASSFETDSNYGYTF; v_call: TRBV12-3/TRBV12-4; clone_size: large
cdr3_aa: CASSRRQGYTF; v_call: TRBV12-3/TRBV12-4; clone_size: large
cdr3_aa: CASSFWGRQRYTF; v_call: TRBV12-3/TRBV12-4; clone_size: large
cdr3_aa: CASSVDQGYRGYTF; v_call: TRBV12-3/TRBV12-4; clone_size: large
cdr3_aa: CASSGRNYGYTF; v_call: TRBV12-3/TRBV12-4; clone_size: large
cdr3_aa: CASSYRKEQGRRDYGYTF; v_call: TRBV12-3/TRBV12-4; clone_size: large
cdr3_aa: CASSTGTAYGYTF; v_call: TRBV12-3/TRBV12-4; clone_size: large
cdr3_aa: CASSGQGDRNYGYTF; v_call: TRBV12-3/TRBV12-4; clone_size: large
cdr3_aa: CASSSRLLCYTF; v_call: TRBV12-3/TRBV12-4; clone_size: many
cdr3_aa: CASSRGTDYGYTF; v_call: TRBV12-3/TRBV12-4; clone_size: NA
cdr3_aa: CASTSTGRCYTF; v_call: TRBV12-3/TRBV12-4; clone_size: many
cdr3_aa: CASSLIQDNGYTF; v_call: TRBV12-3/TRBV12-4; clone_size: large
cdr3_aa: CASSLDWYITNYGYTF; v_call: TRBV12-3/TRBV12-4; clone_size: large
cdr3_aa: CASSPPAGDGYTF; v_call: TRBV12-3/TRBV12-4; clone_size: NA
cdr3_aa: CASSPTQGNYGYTF; v_call: TRBV12-3/TRBV12-4; clone_size: NA